The 22 T cell receptor beta chains in this list originate from one sample, sequenced in a study of identical twins. TCRdb reprocessed the 5' RACE reads with MiXCR, giving one entry per CDR3 protein. This table has a few hundred thousand distinct CDR3 sequences, 12% appearing once. These data are also associated with another study on yellow fever vaccine responses in identical twins.

Sequencing input: memory (CD45RO+) T cells sorted from blood. The receptors stem from a woman between 18 and 29 years old in good health.

The chain couples TRBV20-1 to TRBJ2-7, with a weak D call TRBD1 (5 bases). This CDR3 spans 14 amino acids. V was cut by 6 bases and J by 4 bases, with 19 bases left in between. Germline CDR1 and CDR2: DFQATT and SNEGSKA (reference sequence). The CDR3 here is CSAIQAMGLYEQYF. CDR3 coding DNA: TGCAGTGCCATACAGGCGATGGGGCTATACGAGCAGTACTTC.

This clonotype was seen a handful of times. The J gene is TRBJ1-1, the V gene TRBV16; D is uncertain. The CDR3 is 16 residues long. Trimming pared 4 bases from V and 0 bases from J, leaving 15 bases between. The germline V gene has CDR1 KGHSY and CDR2 FQNENV. The CDR3 loop reads CASSLREKILNTEAFF. CDR3 coding DNA: TGTGCCAGCAGCCTACGAGAGAAAATTTTGAACACTGAAGCTTTCTTT.

This clonotype was found a few times. J is TRBJ2-1 and V is TRBV10-3, with 7 bases fitting TRBD2. The CDR3 is 12 residues long. Trimming removed 10 bases from V and 9 bases from J; junction bases left unmatched: 9. Germline CDR1 is ENHRY and CDR2 is SYGVKD. As DNA, the CDR3 is TGTGCCACGGGGGGTCTTTCGGCTGAGCAGTTCTTC. Encoded protein: CATGGLSAEQFF.

This clonotype was seen a handful of times. The genes are TRBV7-2 and TRBJ2-3; perhaps TRBD2 as D (6 bases). CDR3 length: 15 residues. Trimming shortened V by 3 bases and J by 4 bases, and 14 bases separated the two germline ends. The germline gives CDR1 SGHTA, CDR2 FQGNSA. This chain's CDR3 is CASSFAGLYSDTQYF. CDR3 bases: TGTGCCAGCAGCTTTGCTGGACTATATTCAGATACGCAGTATTTT.

The J gene is TRBJ2-7, the V gene TRBV20-1; D might be TRBD2 (7 bases). The CDR3 spans 14 residues. Trimming pared 0 bases from V and 6 bases from J, leaving 15 bases between. Germline V gene lookup returns CDR1 DFQATT and CDR2 SNEGSKA (reference sequence). The CDR3 here is CSAREGAGAIEQYF. The CDR3 DNA reads as TGCAGTGCTAGAGAGGGGGCGGGAGCAATCGAGCAGTACTTC.

This clonotype was seen ten or more times. This chain joins TRBV4-2 and TRBJ2-1; D call uncertain. CDR3 length equals 13 residues. The germline gives CDR1 LGHNA, CDR2 YNFKEQ. The V end lost 4 bases, the J end lost 6 bases, and 10 bases lay between the germline ends. The CDR3 protein is CASSPHKGNEQFF. CDR3 nucleotide sequence: TGTGCCAGCAGCCCTCACAAAGGCAATGAGCAGTTCTTC.

The chain joins TRBV24-1 to TRBJ1-1; TRBD1 matches at 9 bases. The CDR3 loop spans 13 amino acids. In germline, CDR1 is KGHDR, CDR2 SFDVKD. V gave up 4 bases and J gave up 12 bases; unmatched junction bases: 8. The CDR3 nucleotides read TGTGCCACCAGTGAAACAGGGGGCTTGTCGACTTTCTTT. Translated, it gives CATSETGGLSTFF.

CDR3 DNA: TGTGCCAGCAGCCAACGATCCAGTTGGGTTTCGGGCACTGAAGCTTTCTTT. Translated, it gives CASSQRSSWVSGTEAFF. This rearrangement joins TRBV11-2 to TRBJ1-1; D gene ambiguous. V lost 5 bases and J lost 4, with 23 bases in between. This CDR3 contains 17 residues. The germline CDR1 and CDR2 sequences are SGHAT and FQNNGV.

This clonotype appeared a few times. The chain has TRBV6-5 and TRBJ1-5; the D is unclear. Trimming shortened V by 4 bases and J by 6 bases, and 10 bases separated the two germline ends. The CDR3 loop spans 13 amino acids. Germline-derived CDR1 and CDR2 are MNHEY and SVGAGI. This CDR3 is CASSLSGTQPQHF. The CDR3 DNA reads TGTGCCAGCAGTTTGTCCGGAACTCAGCCCCAGCATTTT.

The rearrangement joins TRBV25-1 to TRBJ1-1; D is undetermined. This CDR3 is built from 13 residues. Germline-derived CDR1 and CDR2 are MGHDK and SYGVNS. The germline V and J ends were trimmed by 6 bases and 1 base, with 9 bases remaining between them. The CDR3: CASRGFENTEAFF. DNA of the CDR3: TGTGCCAGCAGGGGATTCGAGAACACTGAAGCTTTCTTT.

This clonotype has at least ten counts. V is TRBV28 and J is TRBJ2-7; D is perhaps TRBD2 (6 bases). Germline V gene data show CDR1 as MDHEN and CDR2 as SYDVKM. Between the trimmed V and J ends, which lost 8 bases and 1 base, there was a span of 9 bases. The CDR3 spans 12 residues. This CDR3 reads CASWGGSYEQYF. The CDR3 DNA reads as TGTGCCAGCTGGGGAGGATCCTACGAGCAGTACTTC.

The J gene is TRBJ2-1, the V gene TRBV2; no reliable D call. Trimming removed 3 bases at V and 7 bases at J, with 13 bases between. CDR1 is SNHLY and CDR2 is FYNNEI in the germline V gene. The CDR3 contains 14 residues. For the CDR3, the DNA is TGTGCCAGCAGTGACGGAGACAAGAGAAATGAGCAGTTCTTC. It specifies CASSDGDKRNEQFF.

The J gene is TRBJ1-1, the V gene TRBV14; D may be TRBD1 (5 bases). CDR1 SGHDN and CDR2 FVKESK come from the germline V gene. With 10 bases removed from V and 3 bases from J, the gap between germline ends came to 15 bases. CDR3 size: 13 residues. The CDR3 DNA sequence: TGTGCCACCGCCCAGGGTCAGCACACTGAAGCTTTCTTT. It encodes CATAQGQHTEAFF.

This clonotype was seen more than once but under ten times. CDR3 amino acids: CASSLASIRETQYF. CDR3 DNA sequence: TGCGCCAGCAGCTTGGCTAGCATTCGAGAGACCCAGTACTTC. The chain joins TRBV5-1 to TRBJ2-5; TRBD2 is a possible D gene (5 bases). The CDR3 covers 14 residues. CDR1 and CDR2 from the germline V gene are SGHRS and YFSETQ. Between the trimmed V and J ends, which lost 0 bases and 4 bases, there was a span of 10 bases.

J is TRBJ1-6 and V is TRBV9, with D uncertain. The CDR3 contains 15 residues. V dropped 0 bases and J dropped 7 bases, with 11 bases sitting between them. CDR1 and CDR2 (germline): SGDLS, YYNGEE. The CDR3: CASSVAGLGNSPLHF. CDR3 bases: TGTGCCAGCAGCGTAGCGGGTTTGGGGAATTCACCCCTCCACTTT.

Only a few counts were recorded for this clonotype. The rearrangement links TRBV20-1 to TRBJ2-7; 14 positions match TRBD2. This CDR3 is built from 16 residues. J was trimmed by 0 bases and V by 1 base; bases with no gene match: 2. CDR1 and CDR2 from the germline V gene are DFQATT and SNEGSKA (reference sequence). Written as DNA, the CDR3 is TGCAGTGCTAGAGGGACTAGCGGGAGGAGCTCCTACGAGCAGTACTTC. It codes for CSARGTSGRSSYEQYF.

This chain connects TRBV6-2 or TRBV6-3 to TRBJ2-1; the match to TRBD2 covers 8 bases. This CDR3 has 17 residues. Germline CDR1 reads MNHEY; CDR2 reads SVGEGT. Trimming cost V 0 bases and J 7 bases; bases outside gene matches: 11. This CDR3 is CASSYSSGLSGGNEQFF. DNA of the CDR3: TGTGCCAGCAGTTACTCGAGCGGGCTTTCGGGAGGGAATGAGCAGTTCTTC.

This clonotype was seen repeatedly, ten times or more. This rearrangement joins TRBV20-1 to TRBJ2-1, with 9 bases fitting TRBD2. The V gene's germline CDR1 is DFQATT and CDR2 SNEGSKA (reference sequence). This CDR3 is 15 amino acids long. After removal of 3 bases from V and 7 bases from J, the junction contained 10 bases not matched to a gene. In DNA, the CDR3 is TGCAGTGCTAGGCTCCCACTAGCGGGTCGGAATGAGCAGTTCTTC. Its protein is CSARLPLAGRNEQFF.

The chain combines TRBV5-1 with TRBJ2-2; perhaps D is TRBD1 or TRBD2 (5 bases each). The CDR3 runs to 12 residues. V lost 3 bases and J 5 bases, leaving 5 bases between the germline ends. CDR1 is SGHRS, CDR2 YFSETQ, per germline. CDR3 amino acids: CASSWGTGELFF. Here the CDR3 DNA reads TGCGCCAGCAGCTGGGGGACCGGGGAGCTGTTTTTT.

The chain is built from TRBV25-1 and TRBJ2-5; 9 bases match TRBD1. This CDR3 has 14 amino acids. Germline-derived CDR1 and CDR2 are MGHDK and SYGVNS. V dropped 3 bases and J dropped 5; count of bases not matched to a gene: 4. The CDR3 loop is CASSEDRGKETQYF. The CDR3 DNA is TGTGCCAGCAGTGAGGACAGGGGTAAGGAGACCCAGTACTTC.

The table lists this clonotype with a few counts. The gene calls are TRBV4-3 and TRBJ2-1; 11 bases fit TRBD1. Germline V lookup: CDR1 LGHNA, CDR2 YSLEER. The CDR3 consists of 17 residues. The V gene end was trimmed by 2 bases and the J gene end by 10 bases; junction bases not matched to a gene: 13. The CDR3 reads CASSQSPGTGGPGEQFF. CDR3 DNA sequence: TGCGCCAGCAGCCAATCTCCCGGGACAGGGGGTCCCGGCGAGCAGTTCTTC.

The chain uses TRBV4-2 and TRBJ2-3, with TRBD2 identical over 8 bases. CDR3 length: 16 residues. Germline V CDR1 and CDR2: LGHNA, YNFKEQ. V lost 1 base to trimming and J lost 4 bases; unmatched junction nucleotides: 7. CDR3 residues: CASSQGSGRGSDTQYF. CDR3 DNA: TGTGCCAGCAGCCAAGGATCCGGGAGGGGGTCAGATACGCAGTATTTT.